This T cell receptor beta chain was retrieved from a study of graft-versus-host responses after intestinal transplantation. Findings and caveats of the study: Peak circulating GvH clone levels tracked with early post-transplant HvG declines. There were GvH clones found in recipient marrow, and some of them appeared first in ileum or blood.

This clone has a single count. Its antigen is currently unknown. Measured with immunoSEQ multiplex PCR; TCRdb has only the in-frame clones, and not every one. The sample holds over 80,000 clones; 91% are singletons and the top ten take 0.18%. This CDR3 comprises 15 residues. Germline V CDR1 and CDR2: SGHAT, FQNNGV. V was trimmed by 2 bases and J by 0 bases, leaving 10 bases between them. The TCR was taken from a human donor who was the organ donor for an intestinal transplant. Source: unstimulated CD4+ T cells sorted from spleen or lymph node cells, taken before transplant. The genes are TRBV11-2 and TRBJ1-1; no reliable D call. The CDR3 loop reads CASSLYGGLNTEAFF. Written as DNA, the CDR3 is TGTGCCAGCAGCTTATATGGAGGCTTGAACACTGAAGCTTTCTTT.